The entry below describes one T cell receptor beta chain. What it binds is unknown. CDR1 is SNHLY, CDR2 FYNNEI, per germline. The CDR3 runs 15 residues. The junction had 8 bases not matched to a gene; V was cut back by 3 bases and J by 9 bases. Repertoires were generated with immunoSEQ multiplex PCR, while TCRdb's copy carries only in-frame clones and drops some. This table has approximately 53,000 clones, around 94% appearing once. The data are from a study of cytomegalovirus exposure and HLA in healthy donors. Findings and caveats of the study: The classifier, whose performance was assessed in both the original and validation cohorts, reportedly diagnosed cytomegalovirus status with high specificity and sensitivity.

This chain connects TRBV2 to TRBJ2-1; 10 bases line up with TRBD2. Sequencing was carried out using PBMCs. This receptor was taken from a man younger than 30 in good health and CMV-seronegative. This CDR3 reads CASSDLASGSVEQFF. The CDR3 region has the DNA TGTGCCAGCAGTGATTTGGCTAGCGGGAGTGTTGAGCAGTTCTTC.